This T cell receptor beta chain stems from a study of Ad26.COV2.S vaccination and SARS-CoV-2 variants. At the level of the study: Participant was drawn from the COV1001 Ad26.COV2.S trial arm.

Treatment: about 20 received Ad26.COV2.S at low or high dose, single or two shots; about 5 received placebo; per-sample allocation not given. Sampling was done on day 63 after the first vaccine or placebo injection. Donor was an adult aged 18-55 years in Boston. Sequenced by immunoSEQ multiplex PCR; TCRdb stores in-frame clones only, minus some. Of approximately 300,000 clones detected, around 81% appear once; the ten largest clones hold roughly 2%. Study results and limitations: Recipients given vaccine exceeded placebo recipients in spike-specific TCR breadth. The TCR breadth and depth analyses may have understated or missed part of the total T cell responses.

Worth noting for this clone: Its specificity is unknown.

This receptor was obtained from a person between 18 and 59 years old who received the Ad26.COV2.S COVID-19 vaccine or a placebo. Sample: peripheral blood, taken in a trial of Ad26.COV2.S vaccine versus placebo.

In nucleotides, the CDR3 is TGTGCCAGCCGCGAAGCGGACACCATCTCCTACGAGCAGTACTTC. Its protein product is CASREADTISYEQYF. The genes are TRBV28 and TRBJ2-7; the D call may be TRBD1 or TRBD2 (5 bases each). Germline assignment: CDR1 MDHEN and CDR2 SYDVKM. The germline V and J ends were trimmed by 8 bases and 0 bases, with 17 bases remaining between them. This CDR3 region has 15 residues.